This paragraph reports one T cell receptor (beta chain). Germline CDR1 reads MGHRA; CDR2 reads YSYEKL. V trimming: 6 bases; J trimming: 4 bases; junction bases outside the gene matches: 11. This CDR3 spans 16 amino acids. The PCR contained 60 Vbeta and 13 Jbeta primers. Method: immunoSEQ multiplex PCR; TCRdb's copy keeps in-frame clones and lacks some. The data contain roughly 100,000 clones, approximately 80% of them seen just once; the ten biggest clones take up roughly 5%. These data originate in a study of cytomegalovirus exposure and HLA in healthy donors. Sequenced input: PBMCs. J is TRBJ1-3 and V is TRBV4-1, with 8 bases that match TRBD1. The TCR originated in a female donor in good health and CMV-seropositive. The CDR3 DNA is TGCGCCAGCAGTTCTGGACAGGGACTACGGGGAAACACCATATATTTT. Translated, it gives CASSSGQGLRGNTIYF.